This T cell receptor (beta chain) stems from a study of cytomegalovirus exposure and HLA in healthy donors. All donors participated as healthy donors of bone marrow. The PCR employed 60 Vbeta primers together with 13 Jbeta primers. Method: immunoSEQ multiplex PCR; TCRdb's copy keeps in-frame clones and lacks some. The sample holds 200,000 or so clones, more than 60% seen once. This CDR3 comprises 13 residues. Between the trimmed V and J ends, which lost 2 bases and 2 bases, there was a span of 7 bases. From germline, CDR1 is LNHNV and CDR2 YYDKDF (reference sequence). This sequence was found in a woman between 25 and 40 years old in good health and CMV-seropositive. The chain uses TRBV15 and TRBJ2-7; perhaps TRBD1 as D (5 bases). Sequences were obtained from PBMCs. The CDR3 DNA follows: TGTGCCACCAGCAGACCAGGGACCTACGAGCAGTACTTC. Protein: CATSRPGTYEQYF.